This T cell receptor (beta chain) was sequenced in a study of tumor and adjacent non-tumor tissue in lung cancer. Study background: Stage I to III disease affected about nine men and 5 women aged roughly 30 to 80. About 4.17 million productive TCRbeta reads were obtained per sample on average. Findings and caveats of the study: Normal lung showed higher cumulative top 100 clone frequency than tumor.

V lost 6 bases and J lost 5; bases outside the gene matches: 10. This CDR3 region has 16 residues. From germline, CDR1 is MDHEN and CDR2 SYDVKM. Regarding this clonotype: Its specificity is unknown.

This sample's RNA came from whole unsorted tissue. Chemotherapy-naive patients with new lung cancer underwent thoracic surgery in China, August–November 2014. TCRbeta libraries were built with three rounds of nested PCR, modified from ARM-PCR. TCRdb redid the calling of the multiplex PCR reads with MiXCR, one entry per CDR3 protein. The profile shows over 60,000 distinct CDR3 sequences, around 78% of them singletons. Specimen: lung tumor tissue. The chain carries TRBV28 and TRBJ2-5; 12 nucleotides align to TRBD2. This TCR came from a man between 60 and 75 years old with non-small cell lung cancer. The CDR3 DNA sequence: TGTGCCAGCAGCCCAGAGACTAGCGGGAGAAAGGAGACCCAGTACTTC. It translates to CASSPETSGRKETQYF.